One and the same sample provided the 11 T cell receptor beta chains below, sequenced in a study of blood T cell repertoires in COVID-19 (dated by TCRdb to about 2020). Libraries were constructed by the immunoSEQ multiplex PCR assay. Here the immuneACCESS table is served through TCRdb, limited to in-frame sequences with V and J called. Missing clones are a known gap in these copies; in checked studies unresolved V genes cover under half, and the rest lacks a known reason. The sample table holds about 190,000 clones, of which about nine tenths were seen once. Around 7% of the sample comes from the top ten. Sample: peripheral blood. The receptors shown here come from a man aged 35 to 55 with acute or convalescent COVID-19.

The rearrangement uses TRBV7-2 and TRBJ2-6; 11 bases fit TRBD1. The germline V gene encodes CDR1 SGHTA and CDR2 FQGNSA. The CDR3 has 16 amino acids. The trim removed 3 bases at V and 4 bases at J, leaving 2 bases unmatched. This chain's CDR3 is CASSLDRGLGANVLTF. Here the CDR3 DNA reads TGTGCCAGCAGCTTGGACAGGGGGCTAGGGGCCAACGTCCTGACTTTC.

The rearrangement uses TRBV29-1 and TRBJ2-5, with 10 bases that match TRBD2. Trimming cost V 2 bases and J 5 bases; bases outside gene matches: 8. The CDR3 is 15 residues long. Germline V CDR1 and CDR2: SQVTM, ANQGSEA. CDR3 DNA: TGCAGCGTTGAAACTCCCAGCGGGGGGGCTGAGACCCAGTACTTC. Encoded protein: CSVETPSGGAETQYF. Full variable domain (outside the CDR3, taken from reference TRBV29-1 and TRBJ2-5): SAVISQKPSRDICQRGTSLTIQCQVDSQVTMMFWYRQQPGQSLTLIATANQGSEATYESGFVIDKFPISRPNLTFSTLTVSNMSPEDSSIYLCSVETPSGGAETQYFGPGTRLLVL.

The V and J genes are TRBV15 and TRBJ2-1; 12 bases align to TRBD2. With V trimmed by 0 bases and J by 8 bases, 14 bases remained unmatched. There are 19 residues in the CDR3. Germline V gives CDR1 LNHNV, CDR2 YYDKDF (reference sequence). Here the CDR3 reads CATSRDPLAGGLGRYEQFF. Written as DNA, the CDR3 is TGTGCCACCAGCAGAGATCCCCTAGCGGGGGGGCTTGGAAGGTATGAGCAGTTCTTC.

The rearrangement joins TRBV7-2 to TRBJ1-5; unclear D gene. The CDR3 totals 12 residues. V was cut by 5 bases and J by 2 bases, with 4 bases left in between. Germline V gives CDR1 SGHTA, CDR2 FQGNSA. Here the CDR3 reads CASSPGNQPQHF. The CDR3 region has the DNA TGTGCCAGCAGCCCCGGCAATCAGCCCCAGCATTTT.

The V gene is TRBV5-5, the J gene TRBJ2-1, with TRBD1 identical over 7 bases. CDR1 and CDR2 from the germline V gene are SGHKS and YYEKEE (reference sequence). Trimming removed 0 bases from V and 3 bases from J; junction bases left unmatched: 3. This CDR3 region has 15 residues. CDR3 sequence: CASSLAGTDYNEQFF. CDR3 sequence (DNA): TGTGCCAGCAGCTTGGCCGGGACAGACTACAATGAGCAGTTCTTC.

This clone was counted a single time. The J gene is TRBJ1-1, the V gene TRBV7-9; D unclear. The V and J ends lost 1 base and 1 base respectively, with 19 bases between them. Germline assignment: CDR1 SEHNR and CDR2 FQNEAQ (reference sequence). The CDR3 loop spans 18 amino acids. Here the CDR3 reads CASSLEPRRGKGNTEAFF. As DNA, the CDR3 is TGTGCCAGCAGCTTAGAACCGCGAAGAGGGAAGGGGAACACTGAAGCTTTCTTT.

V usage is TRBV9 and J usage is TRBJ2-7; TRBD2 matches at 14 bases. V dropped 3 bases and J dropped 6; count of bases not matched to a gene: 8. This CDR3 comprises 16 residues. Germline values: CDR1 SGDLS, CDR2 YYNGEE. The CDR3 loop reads CASSAGLAGGPGEQYF. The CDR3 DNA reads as TGTGCCAGCAGCGCCGGACTAGCGGGGGGCCCCGGCGAGCAGTACTTC. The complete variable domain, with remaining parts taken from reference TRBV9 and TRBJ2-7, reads DSGVTQTPKHLITATGQRVTLRCSPRSGDLSVYWYQQSLDQGLQFLIQYYNGEERAKGNILERFSAQQFPDLHSELNLSSLELGDSALYFCASSAGLAGGPGEQYFGPGTRLTVT.

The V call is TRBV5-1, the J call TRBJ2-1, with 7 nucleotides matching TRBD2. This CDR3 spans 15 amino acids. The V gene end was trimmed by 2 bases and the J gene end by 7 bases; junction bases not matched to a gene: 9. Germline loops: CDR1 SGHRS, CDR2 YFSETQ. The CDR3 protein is CASSLGFLGGNEQFF. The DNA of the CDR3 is TGCGCCAGCAGCTTAGGTTTTTTGGGGGGGAATGAGCAGTTCTTC.

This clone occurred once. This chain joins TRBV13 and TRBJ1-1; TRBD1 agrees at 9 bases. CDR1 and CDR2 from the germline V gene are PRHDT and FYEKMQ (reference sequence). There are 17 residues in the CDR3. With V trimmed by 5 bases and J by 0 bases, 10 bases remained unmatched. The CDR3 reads CASSTNGQGWMNTEAFF. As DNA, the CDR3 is TGTGCCAGCAGCACTAATGGACAGGGGTGGATGAACACTGAAGCTTTCTTT. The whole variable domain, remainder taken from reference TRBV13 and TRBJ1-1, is AAGVIQSPRHLIKEKRETATLKCYPIPRHDTVYWYQQGPGQDPQFLISFYEKMQSDKGSIPDRFSAQQFSDYHSELNMSSLELGDSALYFCASSTNGQGWMNTEAFFGQGTRLTVV.

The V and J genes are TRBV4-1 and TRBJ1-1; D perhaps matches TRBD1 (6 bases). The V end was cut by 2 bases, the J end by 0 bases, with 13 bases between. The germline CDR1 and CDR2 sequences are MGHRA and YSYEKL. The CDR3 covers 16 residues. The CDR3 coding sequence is TGCGCCAGCAGCCAAAAGGGGGTCTCCATGAACACTGAAGCTTTCTTT. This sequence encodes CASSQKGVSMNTEAFF.

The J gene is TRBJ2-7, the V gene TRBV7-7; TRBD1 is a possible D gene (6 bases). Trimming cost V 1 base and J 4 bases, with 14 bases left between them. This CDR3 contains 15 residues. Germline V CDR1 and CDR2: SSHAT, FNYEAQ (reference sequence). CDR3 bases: TGTGCCAGCAGCTTAGAAGTGGGGGCCCAATACGAGCAGTACTTC. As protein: CASSLEVGAQYEQYF.